This T cell receptor (beta chain) emerged from a study of regulatory T cells in long-lasting Graves disease. The study's findings and limits: The study examined only peripheral blood, not thyroid tissue.

Time point given: newly diagnosed GD, antithyroid drugs for less than 3 months. RNA extracted from PBMCs served as the sequencing template. This clonotype was observed many times. Antigen specificity is unknown. The TCR beta library used iRepertoire HTBI primers with Arm-PCR amplification of CDR3. TCRdb re-derived calls from the multiplex PCR reads in MiXCR, one entry per CDR3 protein. The table records 360,000 or so distinct CDR3 sequences, around 15% of them present only once. Per germline, CDR1 DFQATT and CDR2 SNEGSKA (reference sequence). The CDR3 runs to 15 residues. With 5 bases clipped from V and 5 bases from J, the junction kept 9 bases outside the gene matches. A further study also used this sample, focusing on T cells in Graves' hyperthyroidism and ophthalmopathy. This second study notes: The model anticipated ophthalmopathy a median around 6 months pre-onset.

This sequence was found in a woman aged 18-29 years with Graves disease. This chain uses TRBV20-1 with TRBJ2-5, with 12 bases that match TRBD2. The sample was peripheral blood mononuclear cells (PBMCs), taken at new diagnosis, from a patient treated with antithyroid drugs. The CDR3: CSAGTSGGKGETQYF. The CDR3 region has the DNA TGCAGTGCTGGTACTAGCGGGGGGAAGGGGGAGACCCAGTACTTC.